Given below is one T cell receptor beta chain in context. This CDR3 has 15 amino acids. Trimming at V came to 7 bases and at J to 5 bases, leaving 10 bases not matched to a gene. Per the germline V gene, CDR1 is KGHDR and CDR2 is SFDVKD. These data belong to a study of blood T cell repertoires in COVID-19. Study context: Acute-phase and convalescent COVID-19 samples originated in the United States, Italy and Spain. PBMCs, B-cell-depleted T cells, or T cells provided the cDNA or gDNA that made up the material.

Under the authors' procedure: Reference gene primer amplification yielded estimated nucleated cell counts. Assay used: immunoSEQ multiplex PCR; TCRdb lists only in-frame clones, some missing. For V, J and clone size, that table is used; D and trimming come from the DNA. This sample has about 300,000 clones, with 70% to 90% found just once. The receptor comes from a woman in her 30s who had recovered from COVID-19. V usage is TRBV24-1 and J usage is TRBJ2-5, with TRBD2 identical over 9 bases. The source material was peripheral blood. The CDR3 DNA is TGTGCCACCAGCCCCGCTAGCGGGGTGGGGGAGACCCAGTACTTC. Its protein product is CATSPASGVGETQYF.